Presented here are 2 T cell receptor beta chains from one specimen sequenced in a study of blood T cell repertoires in COVID-19. The assay was immunoSEQ multiplex PCR, and TCRdb's table has in-frame clones only and misses some. In the table there are 140,000 to 150,000 clones, about 87% of which are singletons. The sample was peripheral blood. These receptors were taken from a woman between 45 and 60 years old with acute or convalescent COVID-19.

The chain employs TRBV12-3 or TRBV12-4 and TRBJ1-1; weak D call: TRBD1 (5 bases). The CDR3 contains 11 residues. Trimming removed 7 bases at V and 8 bases at J, with 11 bases between. The CDR3 nucleotides are TGTGCCAGCATCATGGGGCAGGAAGCTTTCTTT. It encodes CASIMGQEAFF.

The CDR3 region has the DNA TGTGCCAGTAGTAGACCGGGACAGGTGAATGAAAAACTGTTTTTT. This translates into CASSRPGQVNEKLFF. This chain joins TRBV19 and TRBJ1-4, with 8 bases matching TRBD1. V lost 4 bases, J lost 5 bases, and 6 bases stayed unmatched. Germline-derived CDR1 and CDR2 are LNHDA and SQIVND (reference sequence). The length of the CDR3 is 15 residues.